The following is a T cell receptor beta chain sequence with its context. This sample was included in a study of T-cell memory formation after mild COVID-19. This CDR3 spans 18 amino acids. V was pared by 4 bases and J by 0 bases, with 20 bases between. From germline, CDR1 is SGDLS and CDR2 YYNGEE. A single record per CDR3 protein comes from TCRdb applying MiXCR to the 5' RACE reads. The sample carries about 140,000 distinct CDR3 sequences, around 15% recorded once. The source material was PBMCs or a T cell subset sorted from them (not recorded which). The receptor was derived from an adult woman who had mild COVID-19 (a few samples of this study predate the infection). Cell type and time point are not known. The chain carries TRBV9 and TRBJ2-1; D remains ambiguous. CDR3 nucleotides: TGTGCCAGCAGCAACAGCGTAGTCCGCGTTACCTCCTACAATGAGCAGTTCTTC. Its protein product is CASSNSVVRVTSYNEQFF.